The present TCR beta chain was sequenced within a study of CXCR3-negative and CXCR3-positive naive CD8 T cells (dated by TCRdb to between 2018 and 2021). Regarding the study in general: About 135 million TRB reads were obtained in total, roughly 1.5 +/- 0.3 million reads per library. TRBV-TRBJ cluster analysis included naive subsets from 5 or 6 donors and memory cells from 3 donors. The diversity and physicochemical repertoire analyses included some 11 donors pooled from two independent experiments. The study at large found these results: TRBV-TRBJ usage was similar between naive CXCR3-negative and CXCR3-positive cells from the same donor, while memory cells showed distinct patterns. Repertoire diversity was comparably high in both naive subsets but much lower in memory CD8+ T cells. Freshly isolated PBMCs were used for most assays because CXCR3 expression partially decreased after cryopreservation. Surface CD5, linked to self-reactivity in mice, was comparable between naive subsets; TCR interaction strength was therefore also inferred from TRB CDR3 physicochemical properties. TRB CDR3s from CXCR3-positive naive cells showed higher hydrophobicity (lower Kidera factor 4), lower energy, and higher strength and volume indices than CXCR3-negative naive cells.

Comments on this clonotype: Its antigen specificity is not known.

Each CD8+ T cell subset was flow-sorted in triplicate, with 250,000 to 350,000 cells per subset placed directly into RLT lysis buffer. Naive CD8+ T cells were defined stringently as CD45RO-CCR7+CD27+CD95- to exclude memory contaminants. Peripheral blood mononuclear cells were isolated from buffy coats using standard density gradient centrifugation. A FACSAria III was used to flow-sort naive CXCR3-negative and CXCR3-positive CD8+ T cells. Total RNA was extracted from sorted cells using an RNeasy Mini Kit. From a lookup of the germline V gene, CDR1 and CDR2 are SGHAT and FQNNGV. The CDR3 spans 15 residues, from the cysteine through the phenylalanine. No DNA accompanies this entry. Data came from a NextSeq 550. The Human TCR Profiling Kit (MiLaboratory) was used to make UMI-labeled 5' RACE TRB cDNA libraries. The full amount of extracted RNA was used for cDNA synthesis, and the full amount of resulting cDNA was used for PCR amplification. Libraries were prepared in parallel with an identical number of PCR cycles. As for the original processing: MIGEC and MiXCR extracted about 48,000 +/- 9,800 unique UMI-labeled TRB cDNA molecules per library, requiring at least two reads per UMI. An average of 40,000 +/- 10,000 functional in-frame TRB CDR3 nucleotide clonotypes without stop codons was found per library. After downsampling to 5000 UMI-labeled TRB molecules per sample, diversity metrics such as normalized Shannon-Wiener and Chao1 were calculated in VDJtools. VDJtools computed clonotype-size-weighted physicochemical properties of the central five CDR3 residues: interaction energy, strength, volume and Kidera factor 4. Through TCRdb reprocessing, the reads give one entry per CDR3 protein sequence; DNA is omitted. The authors' filters were not applied to this entry. The sample table gives roughly 110,000 distinct CDR3 sequences. Clones ranked in the top ten supply over 0.35% of the sample.

This clonotype originated in a human donor in good health. Some clones in this sample may be carry-over from other donors' samples. Here the chain combines TRBV11-2 and TRBJ2-1. The sequencing input was naive CXCR3+ CD8+ T cells from blood. This sample's cell subset or site label indicates: CD45RO-CCR7+CD27+CD95- naive CD8+ T cells expressing CXCR3 (TNR3+). The CDR3 reads CASSASIAYFNEQFF.